This paragraph covers one T cell receptor beta chain sequence. The entry originates in a study of blood T cell repertoires in COVID-19. Across the study: PBMCs, B-cell-depleted T cells, or T cells were the source of the cDNA or gDNA that made up the material.

Germline V lookup: CDR1 SGDLS, CDR2 YYNGEE. This CDR3 is built from 14 residues. Unmatched junction bases numbered 3, after V lost 0 bases and J lost 4 bases. Under the authors' procedure: Cell counts per sample came from amplifying reference gene primers. TCRdb's copy holds only in-frame clones and misses some; the assay was immunoSEQ multiplex PCR. Clone size and the V and J calls come from that table; the DNA yielded D and trimming. The data contain a few hundred thousand clones, approximately 90% of them singletons. The Seattle site enrolled patients during active infection and followed them longitudinally.

The V call is TRBV9, the J call TRBJ1-2; 7 nucleotides agree with TRBD1. The sequenced material came from peripheral blood. The receptor was isolated from a woman between 50 and 59 years old with COVID-19, enrolled during active disease. The DNA for the CDR3 is TGTGCCAGCAGCGTAGACTGGGACAGCTATGGCTACACCTTC. Its protein is CASSVDWDSYGYTF. The variable domain in full, with the rest retrieved from reference TRBV9 and TRBJ1-2, is DSGVTQTPKHLITATGQRVTLRCSPRSGDLSVYWYQQSLDQGLQFLIQYYNGEERAKGNILERFSAQQFPDLHSELNLSSLELGDSALYFCASSVDWDSYGYTFGSGTRLTVV.